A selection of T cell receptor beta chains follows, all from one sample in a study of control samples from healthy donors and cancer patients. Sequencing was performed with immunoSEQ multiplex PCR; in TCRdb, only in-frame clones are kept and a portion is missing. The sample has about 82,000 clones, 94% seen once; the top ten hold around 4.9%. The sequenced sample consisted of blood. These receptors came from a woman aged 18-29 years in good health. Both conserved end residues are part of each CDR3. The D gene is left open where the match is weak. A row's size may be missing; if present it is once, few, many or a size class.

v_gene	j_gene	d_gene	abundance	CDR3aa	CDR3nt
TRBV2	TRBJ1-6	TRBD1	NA	CASRGTGANSPLHF	TGTGCCAGCAGAGGGACAGGGGCCAATTCACCCCTCCACTTT
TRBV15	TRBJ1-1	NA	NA	CATSRVGGGALTNTEAFF	TGTGCCACCAGCAGAGTGGGAGGGGGGGCACTCACGAACACTGAAGCTTTCTTT
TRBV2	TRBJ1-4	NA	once	CASSRGGAYEKLFF	TGTGCCAGCAGTAGGGGGGGGGCCTATGAAAAACTGTTTTTT
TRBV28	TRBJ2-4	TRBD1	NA	CASSESGTGGWSQYF	TGTGCCAGCAGTGAATCCGGGACAGGGGGCTGGAGTCAGTACTTC
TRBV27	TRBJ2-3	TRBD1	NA	CASRDLTGDTDTQYF	TGTGCCAGCAGGGACCTGACAGGGGACACAGATACGCAGTATTTT
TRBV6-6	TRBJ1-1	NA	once	CASRPQGRPLNTEAFF	TGTGCCAGCAGACCACAGGGCCGGCCCCTGAACACTGAAGCTTTCTTT
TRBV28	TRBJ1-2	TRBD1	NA	CASSLRDPGQGPVRGYTF	TGTGCCAGCAGTTTACGGGACCCCGGACAGGGGCCCGTTCGTGGCTACACCTTC
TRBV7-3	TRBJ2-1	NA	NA	CASSLISSNEQFF	TGTGCCAGCAGCTTAATCTCAAGCAATGAGCAGTTCTTC
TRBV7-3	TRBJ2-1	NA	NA	CASSLSRDNEQFF	TGTGCCAGCAGCTTATCTAGGGACAATGAGCAGTTCTTC
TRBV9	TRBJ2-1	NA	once	CASSPTHGGVYNEQFF	TGTGCCAGCAGCCCCACCCACGGCGGAGTTTACAATGAGCAGTTCTTC